Listed below are T cell receptor beta chains from one sample, sequenced in a study of T cell responses to AZD1222 COVID-19 vaccine. Profiled with immunoSEQ multiplex PCR; TCRdb holds only in-frame clones, not every one. Among approximately 170,000 clones listed, under 95% were seen once. Material: peripheral blood, obtained 28 days after the second AZD1222 dose. Receptors originate from an adult who received the AZD1222 COVID-19 vaccine. CDR3s include the opening cysteine and the closing phenylalanine or tryptophan. Fields, in order: CDR3 DNA, CDR3 protein, D gene, V gene, clone size, J gene. D genes are given only for firm matches. The listing skips clone size in some rows; elsewhere it reads once, few, many or a size class.

TGTGCCAGCAGATCTCCGGGACAGGGTACGAACACTGAAGCTTTCTTT CASRSPGQGTNTEAFF TRBD1 TRBV28 NA TRBJ1-1
TGTGCCAGCAGCGGAGGACTAGCGGGAGCGGCAGATACGCAGTATTTT CASSGGLAGAADTQYF TRBD2 TRBV5-4 NA TRBJ2-3
TGCGCCAGCAGCTTGTTTGAGGCAGGAGCCAACTATGGCTACACCTTC CASSLFEAGANYGYTF NA TRBV5-1 NA TRBJ1-2
TGTGCCACTCGACGGCCCGGGACAGGGATATCTGGCTACACCTTC CATRRPGTGISGYTF TRBD1 TRBV19 once TRBJ1-2
TGTGCCAGCAGTCCTAGGACTAGTTCCGAGCAGTACTTC CASSPRTSSEQYF TRBD2 TRBV12-3/TRBV12-4 few TRBJ2-7
TGTGCCAGCAGTTCTGGGAACACCGGGGAGCTGTTTTTT CASSSGNTGELFF NA TRBV5-5 once TRBJ2-2
TGCGCCAGCAGCCAAGAATCTGGGACTGGGGCCAACGTCCTGACTTTC CASSQESGTGANVLTF NA TRBV4-3 NA TRBJ2-6
TGTGCCACCAGTTTTTCCACATGGGGTTCGCAGTATTTT CATSFSTWGSQYF NA TRBV24-1 NA TRBJ2-3
TGTGCCAGCATCAAAATAGGCCGGGAGGGCTCTGGGGCCAACGTCCTGACTTTC CASIKIGREGSGANVLTF TRBD2 TRBV11-2 NA TRBJ2-6
TGTGCCAGCTGCCCTACGACTGGAAACACCATATATTTT CASCPTTGNTIYF NA TRBV27 NA TRBJ1-3
TGTGCCAGCAGTGAAGCGCGGTTGGGTGGGGTCGGAGACATTCAGTACTTC CASSEARLGGVGDIQYF NA TRBV6-1 NA TRBJ2-4
TGCAGCGTTGCGAGGGGGCTCAATGAGCAGTTCTTC CSVARGLNEQFF TRBD1 TRBV29-1 few TRBJ2-1
TGTGCCAGTCAACCTCAGGGGGCGGGAGGCTACACCTTC CASQPQGAGGYTF TRBD1 TRBV2 NA TRBJ1-2
TGTGCCAGCAGTCCTCGACCCTACAATGAGCAGTTCTTC CASSPRPYNEQFF NA TRBV6-5 NA TRBJ2-1
TGTGCCAGCAGTTTCCGGCTAGCGGGAGTGAAAAGCACAGATACGCAGTATTTT CASSFRLAGVKSTDTQYF TRBD2 TRBV27 NA TRBJ2-3
TGTGCCTGGAGTGTACGGTCTGGGAGCACAGATACGCAGTATTTT CAWSVRSGSTDTQYF NA TRBV30 once TRBJ2-3
TGTGCCAGCAGCCGGACTAGCGTAGAAGAGACCCAGTACTTC CASSRTSVEETQYF TRBD2 TRBV5-4 once TRBJ2-5
TGTGCCAGCAGCCAGGGGCCTGACCGCTACGAGCAGTACTTC CASSQGPDRYEQYF NA TRBV3-1/TRBV3-2 NA TRBJ2-7
TGTGCCAGCTCTCCCGCGGGATACTACGAGCAGTACTTC CASSPAGYYEQYF NA TRBV7-8 NA TRBJ2-7
TGTGCCACCAGCAGAGATCTTTACGGGTTGGGACAGAAGTTTATGAACACTGAAGCTTTCTTT CATSRDLYGLGQKFMNTEAFF TRBD1 TRBV15 few TRBJ1-1